This TCR beta chain was identified in a study of T cell responses to AZD1222 COVID-19 vaccine. The CDR3 contains 15 residues. V lost 3 bases to trimming and J lost 0 bases, with 9 bases between them. Germline CDR1 and CDR2: SGHTA and FQGNSA. This table comes from immunoSEQ multiplex PCR, and its TCRdb copy is limited to in-frame clones, with some not included. Of about 180,000 clones in the sample, 75% to 95% were seen once. The rearrangement links TRBV7-2 to TRBJ1-5, with D uncertain. The sequence was obtained from an adult in good health. The input for sequencing was peripheral blood, taken on day 0 of AZD1222 vaccination. CDR3 sequence (DNA): TGTGCCAGCAGCTTCAACAGCGATAGCAATCAGCCCCAGCATTTT. It yields the protein CASSFNSDSNQPQHF.